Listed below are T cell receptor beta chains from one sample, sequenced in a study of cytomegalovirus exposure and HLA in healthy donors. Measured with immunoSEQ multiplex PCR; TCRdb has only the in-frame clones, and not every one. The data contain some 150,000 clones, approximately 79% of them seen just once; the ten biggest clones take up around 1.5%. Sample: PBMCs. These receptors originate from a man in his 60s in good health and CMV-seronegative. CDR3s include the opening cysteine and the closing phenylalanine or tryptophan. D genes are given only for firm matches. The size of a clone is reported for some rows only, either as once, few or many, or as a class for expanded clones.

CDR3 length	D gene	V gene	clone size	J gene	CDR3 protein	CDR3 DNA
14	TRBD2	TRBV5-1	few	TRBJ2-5	CASSRDLAGETQYF	TGCGCCAGCAGCCGCGATTTAGCGGGAGAGACCCAGTACTTC
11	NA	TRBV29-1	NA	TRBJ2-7	CSVEDHPYLYF	TGCAGCGTTGAAGATCATCCCTATCTGTACTTC
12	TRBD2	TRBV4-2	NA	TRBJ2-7	CASSQRGRPQYF	TGTGCCAGCAGCCAGCGGGGGAGACCGCAGTACTTC
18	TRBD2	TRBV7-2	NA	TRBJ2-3	CASSWRSAGTSVVNTQYF	TGTGCCAGCAGCTGGCGTAGTGCCGGGACTAGCGTAGTGAATACGCAGTATTTT
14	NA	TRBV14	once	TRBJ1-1	CASSRQLEDTEAFF	TGTGCCAGCAGCAGGCAACTAGAGGACACTGAAGCTTTCTTT
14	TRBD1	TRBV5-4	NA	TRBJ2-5	CASSLRGGAETQYF	TGTGCCAGCAGCTTGCGAGGGGGCGCGGAGACCCAGTACTTC
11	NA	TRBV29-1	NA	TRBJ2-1	CSVERYNEQFF	TGCAGCGTTGAGAGGTACAATGAGCAGTTCTTC
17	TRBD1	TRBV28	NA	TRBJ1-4	CASSLSGTGGINEKLFF	TGTGCCAGCAGTTTATCCGGGACAGGGGGCATCAATGAAAAACTGTTTTTT
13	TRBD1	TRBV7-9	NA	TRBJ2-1	CASSLKGGQGEFF	TGTGCCAGCAGCTTAAAAGGGGGACAGGGGGAGTTCTTC
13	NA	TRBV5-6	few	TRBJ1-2	CASSLRQDYGYTF	TGTGCCAGCAGCTTGAGACAGGACTATGGCTACACCTTC
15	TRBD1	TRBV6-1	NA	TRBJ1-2	CASDLQQGLGYGYTF	TGTGCCAGCGACTTACAACAGGGGCTAGGCTATGGCTACACCTTC
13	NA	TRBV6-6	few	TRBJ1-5	CASSWGGDQPQHF	TGTGCCAGCAGTTGGGGGGGCGATCAGCCCCAGCATTTT
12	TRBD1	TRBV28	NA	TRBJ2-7	CASSSVDRVKDF	TGTGCCAGCAGTTCTGTAGACAGGGTGAAGGACTTC
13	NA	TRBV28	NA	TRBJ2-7	CASRYRATWEQYF	TGTGCCAGCAGATACAGGGCCACTTGGGAGCAGTACTTC
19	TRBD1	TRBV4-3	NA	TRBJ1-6	CASSQEYNSGTGWNSPLHF	TGCGCCAGCAGCCAAGAATACAATTCCGGGACAGGGTGGAATTCACCCCTCCACTTT
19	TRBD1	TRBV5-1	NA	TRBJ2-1	CASSSLGRGTGSSYNEQFF	TGCGCCAGCAGCAGCTTGGGTCGCGGGACAGGGAGCTCCTACAATGAGCAGTTCTTC
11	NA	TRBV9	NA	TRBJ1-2	CASSANNGYTF	TGTGCCAGCAGCGCGAACAATGGCTACACCTTC
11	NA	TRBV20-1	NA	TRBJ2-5	CSARQGETQYF	TGCAGTGCTAGGCAGGGGGAGACCCAGTACTTC
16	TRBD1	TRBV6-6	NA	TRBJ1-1	CASRRTGREGTTEAFF	TGTGCCAGCAGGAGGACAGGGAGGGAAGGAACCACTGAAGCTTTCTTT
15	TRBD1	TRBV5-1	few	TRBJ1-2	CASSSIGTANYGYTF	TGCGCCAGCAGCTCTATAGGGACAGCCAACTATGGCTACACCTTC
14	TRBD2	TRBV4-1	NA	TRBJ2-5	CASSPMGGEETQYF	TGCGCCAGCAGTCCTATGGGGGGGGAAGAGACCCAGTACTTC
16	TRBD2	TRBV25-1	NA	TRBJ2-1	CASRSPDSGSYNEQFF	TGTGCCAGCAGATCTCCGGATAGCGGGAGTTACAATGAGCAGTTCTTC
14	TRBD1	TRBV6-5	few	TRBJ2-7	CASSYFTGGYEQYF	TGTGCCAGCAGTTACTTTACAGGGGGCTACGAGCAGTACTTC
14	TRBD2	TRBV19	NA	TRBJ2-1	CASSLTSGGSEQFF	TGTGCCAGTAGTTTGACTAGCGGGGGGAGTGAGCAGTTCTTC
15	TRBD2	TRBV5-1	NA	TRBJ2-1	CASSLVAGVRNEQFF	TGCGCCAGCAGCTTGGTAGCGGGAGTTCGTAATGAGCAGTTCTTC
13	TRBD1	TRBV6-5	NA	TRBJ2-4	CASRETGLNIQYF	TGTGCCAGCAGAGAGACAGGGTTAAACATTCAGTACTTC
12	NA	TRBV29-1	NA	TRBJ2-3	CSARTDTDTQYF	TGCAGCGCAAGGACAGACACAGATACGCAGTATTTT
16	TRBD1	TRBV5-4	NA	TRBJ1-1	CASSLGHTGGYTEAFF	TGTGCCAGCAGCTTGGGGCATACAGGGGGCTACACTGAAGCTTTCTTT
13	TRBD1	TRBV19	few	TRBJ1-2	CASHGQGDYGYTF	TGTGCCAGTCATGGACAGGGTGACTATGGCTACACCTTC
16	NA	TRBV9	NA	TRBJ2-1	CASSVEAYHYYNEQFF	TGTGCCAGCAGCGTTGAGGCTTACCACTACTACAATGAGCAGTTCTTC
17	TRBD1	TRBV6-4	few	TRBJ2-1	CASSDSRRDRGNNEQFF	TGTGCCAGCAGTGACTCACGGCGGGACAGGGGAAACAATGAGCAGTTCTTC
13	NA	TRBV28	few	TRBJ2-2	CASRTDSTGELFF	TGTGCCAGCAGGACAGATAGCACCGGGGAGCTGTTTTTT
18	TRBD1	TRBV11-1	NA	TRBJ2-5	CASSWGYGGQVPAETQYF	TGTGCCAGCAGCTGGGGCTATGGAGGACAGGTCCCCGCGGAGACCCAGTACTTC
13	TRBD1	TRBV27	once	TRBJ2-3	CASSHQGADTQYF	TGTGCCAGCAGCCACCAGGGGGCTGATACGCAGTATTTT
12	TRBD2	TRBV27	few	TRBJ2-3	CASSPGGVTQYF	TGTGCCAGCAGCCCGGGGGGAGTTACGCAGTATTTT
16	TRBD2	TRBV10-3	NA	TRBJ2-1	CAISDNGGSSYNEQFF	TGTGCCATCAGTGATAACGGGGGGAGCTCCTACAATGAGCAGTTCTTC
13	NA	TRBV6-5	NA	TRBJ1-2	CASSSSVAGGYTF	TGTGCCAGCAGTTCTTCCGTCGCGGGGGGCTACACCTTC
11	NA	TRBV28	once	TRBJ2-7	CASSSFYEQYF	TGTGCCAGCAGTAGCTTCTACGAGCAGTACTTC
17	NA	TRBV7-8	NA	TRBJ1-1	CASSLPRDTFLNTEAFF	TGTGCCAGCAGCTTACCCCGGGACACATTTTTGAACACTGAAGCTTTCTTT
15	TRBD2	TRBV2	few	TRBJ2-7	CASSPLSSGVYEQYF	TGTGCCAGCAGTCCCCTATCTAGCGGAGTCTACGAGCAGTACTTC
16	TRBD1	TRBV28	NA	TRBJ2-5	CASSFREGQGLETQYF	TGTGCCAGCAGTTTCCGGGAGGGACAGGGGCTTGAGACCCAGTACTTC
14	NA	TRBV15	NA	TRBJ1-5	CATSSWTADQPQHF	TGTGCCACCAGCAGTTGGACAGCCGATCAGCCCCAGCATTTT
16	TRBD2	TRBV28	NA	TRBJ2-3	CASSPTSGVSTDTQYF	TGTGCCAGCAGTCCGACTAGCGGAGTTTCCACAGATACGCAGTATTTT
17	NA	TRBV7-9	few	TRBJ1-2	CSSSLRGMGSERYGYTF	TGTTCCAGCAGCTTAAGAGGGATGGGGTCCGAGAGGTATGGCTACACCTTC
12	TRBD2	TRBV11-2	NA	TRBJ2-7	CASSPGGYEQYF	TGTGCCAGCAGCCCGGGGGGCTACGAGCAGTACTTC
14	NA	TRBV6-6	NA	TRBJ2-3	CAGSYGASTDTQYF	TGTGCCGGCAGTTACGGAGCTAGCACAGATACGCAGTATTTT
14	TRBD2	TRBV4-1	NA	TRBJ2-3	CASSQGTSQDTQYF	TGCGCCAGCAGCCAAGGGACTAGTCAGGATACGCAGTATTTT
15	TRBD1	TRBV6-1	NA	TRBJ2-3	CASSRTGSFTDTQYF	TGTGCCAGCAGTAGGACAGGGTCGTTCACAGATACGCAGTATTTT